The rows below give T cell receptor beta chains drawn from one sample of a study of patients and donors after allogeneic stem cell transplantation. TCRdb re-derived calls from the RT-PCR reads in MiXCR, one entry per CDR3 protein. Among 410,000 or so distinct CDR3 sequences listed, under 20% were seen once. The sample taken for sequencing was blood, either unsorted or a sorted T cell fraction (not recorded which). These receptors came from a human donor who was either an allogeneic HSCT recipient or a stem cell or donor lymphocyte infusion donor (not recorded which). It is not recorded whose cells these are; they may come from a transplant donor. Each CDR3 is given with its conserved first and last residue. A D gene is named only where the DNA matches it firmly. Not every row has a clone size; where given, it reads once, few, many or a size class.

j_gene	d_gene	v_gene	abundance	CDR3aa	CDR3nt
TRBJ2-7	NA	TRBV10-3	NA	CAISESFWRSTVYEQYF	TGTGCCATCAGTGAGTCCTTCTGGCGGAGTACAGTCTACGAGCAGTACTTC
TRBJ1-1	NA	TRBV12-3/TRBV12-4	NA	CASSPQCCSEAFF	TGTGCCAGCAGCCCCCAGTGCTGCAGTGAAGCTTTCTTT
TRBJ1-2	NA	TRBV30	few	CAWTGHYGYTF	TGTGCCTGGACCGGACATTATGGCTACACCTTC
TRBJ2-7	TRBD1	TRBV7-9	NA	CASSLARGTGIHPYF	TGTGCCAGCAGCTTAGCGCGGGGGACAGGGATTCATCCGTACTTC
TRBJ2-2	NA	TRBV11-3	few	CASSFNGQLNTGELFF	TGTGCCAGCAGCTTTAACGGACAGCTAAACACCGGGGAGCTGTTTTTT
TRBJ2-5	TRBD2	TRBV7-2	NA	CASSHLSRLAGEETQYF	TGTGCCAGCAGCCACCTATCACGACTAGCGGGGGAGGAGACCCAGTACTTC
TRBJ2-7	NA	TRBV5-1	NA	CASSLSGSYTYEQYF	TGCGCCAGCAGCTTGAGTGGGTCTTACACCTACGAGCAGTACTTC
TRBJ2-2	TRBD2	TRBV9	NA	CASSTPGTSGLNTGELFF	TGTGCCAGCAGCACCCCCGGGACTAGCGGGTTGAACACCGGGGAGCTGTTTTTT
TRBJ2-7	NA	TRBV4-2	NA	CASSQDRPPSYEQYF	TGTGCCAGCAGCCAAGATCGTCCGCCCTCCTACGAGCAGTACTTC
TRBJ2-3	TRBD2	TRBV20-1	many	CSARDFRGATSDTQYF	TGCAGTGCTAGAGATTTTCGAGGGGCGACTAGCGATACGCAGTATTTT
TRBJ1-6	NA	TRBV4-3	few	CASSQDSTGSPLHF	TGCGCCAGCAGCCAAGATTCGACCGGGTCACCCCTCCACTTT
TRBJ2-3	NA	TRBV11-2	many	CASSLAPSRGTQYF	TGTGCCAGCAGCTTAGCCCCTAGTCGCGGTACGCAGTATTTT
TRBJ2-1	TRBD2	TRBV7-2	few	CASSLGAGGRVYNEQFF	TGTGCCAGCAGCTTAGGGGCGGGGGGCCGGGTTTACAATGAGCAGTTCTTC
TRBJ2-3	TRBD1	TRBV12-3/TRBV12-4	NA	CASRSLRGRMTDTQYF	TGTGCCAGCAGATCCCTCAGGGGGCGAATGACAGATACGCAGTATTTT
TRBJ2-1	NA	TRBV19	few	CASSFSWGNEQFF	TGTGCCAGTAGTTTTTCCTGGGGGAATGAGCAGTTCTTC
TRBJ1-1	TRBD1	TRBV4-2	NA	CASSQERGQGYTEAFF	TGTGCCAGCAGCCAAGAACGGGGACAGGGGTACACTGAAGCTTTCTTT
TRBJ1-2	NA	TRBV6-1	few	CASSAYRSRNYGYTF	TGTGCCAGCAGCGCATACAGGAGTAGGAACTATGGCTACACCTTC
TRBJ2-1	NA	TRBV20-1	few	CSASRRVYNEQFF	TGCAGTGCTAGTCGCAGGGTATACAATGAGCAGTTCTTC
TRBJ2-7	NA	TRBV11-1	NA	CASSLKYGRGRPGDLYEQYF	TGTGCCAGCAGCTTAAAGTATGGCAGGGGCCGTCCCGGCGACCTTTACGAGCAGTACTTC
TRBJ2-2	NA	TRBV13	NA	CASSLSGESLNTGELFF	TGTGCCAGCAGCTTATCGGGGGAGAGCCTGAACACCGGGGAGCTGTTTTTT
TRBJ2-3	NA	TRBV12-3/TRBV12-4	NA	CASSLTDPRGTQYF	TGTGCCAGCAGTTTAACGGACCCCCGTGGTACGCAGTATTTT
TRBJ2-1	TRBD2	TRBV25-1	few	CASTSSGGFHYNEQFF	TGTGCCAGCACGTCAAGCGGGGGCTTCCACTACAATGAGCAGTTCTTC
TRBJ1-2	NA	TRBV6-2/TRBV6-3	NA	CASSRDYGYTF	TGTGCCAGCAGCCGGGACTACGGCTACACCTTC
TRBJ1-3	NA	TRBV9	many	CASSAPLGGTTSGNTIYF	TGTGCCAGCAGCGCCCCATTGGGGGGAACAACCTCTGGAAACACCATATATTTT
TRBJ2-1	TRBD2	TRBV20-1	many	CSATPLAGNYNEQFF	TGCAGTGCTACCCCACTAGCGGGCAATTACAATGAGCAGTTCTTC
TRBJ2-2	TRBD1	TRBV6-5	many	CASSQGAGELFF	TGTGCCAGCAGCCAGGGGGCCGGGGAGCTGTTTTTT
TRBJ2-5	NA	TRBV2	few	CASSLQGSKTQYF	TGTGCCAGCAGCCTACAGGGTTCGAAGACCCAGTACTTC
TRBJ1-4	NA	TRBV6-5	NA	CASSYSRRVTEKLFF	TGTGCCAGCAGTTACTCTCGGAGGGTAACAGAAAAACTGTTTTTT
TRBJ2-3	NA	TRBV12-3/TRBV12-4	many	CASSLRDGFTDTQYF	TGTGCCAGCAGTTTACGGGACGGCTTCACAGATACGCAGTATTTT